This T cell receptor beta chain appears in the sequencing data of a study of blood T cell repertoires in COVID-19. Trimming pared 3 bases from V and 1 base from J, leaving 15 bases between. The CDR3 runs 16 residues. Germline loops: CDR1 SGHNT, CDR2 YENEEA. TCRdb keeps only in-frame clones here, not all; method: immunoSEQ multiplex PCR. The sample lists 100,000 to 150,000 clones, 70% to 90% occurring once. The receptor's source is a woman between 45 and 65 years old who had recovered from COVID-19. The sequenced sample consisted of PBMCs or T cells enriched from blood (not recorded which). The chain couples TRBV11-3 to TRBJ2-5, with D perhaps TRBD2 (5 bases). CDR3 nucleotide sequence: TGTGCCAGCAGCTTCTGGGCGGAGGCCCTCCAAGAGACCCAGTACTTC. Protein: CASSFWAEALQETQYF.